The 25 T cell receptor beta chains below were found in one sample sequenced in a study of OX40 agonist ivuxolimab in advanced cancers. Method: immunoSEQ multiplex PCR; TCRdb's copy keeps in-frame clones and lacks some. The data show more than 60,000 clones, more than 75% seen once. Sequenced material: CD4+ or CD8+ T cells sorted from blood, taken in a trial of the OX40 agonist ivuxolimab. These receptors came from an adult with an advanced solid tumor such as melanoma, head and neck, liver or kidney cancer.

The CDR3 loop reads CASSYHLYEQYF. The CDR3 region has the DNA TGTGCCAGCAGCTACCACCTCTACGAGCAGTACTTC. The chain couples TRBV11-2 to TRBJ2-7; no definite D call. The CDR3 is 12 amino acids. V was trimmed by 4 bases and J by 3 bases, leaving 7 bases between them. Germline lookup yields CDR1 SGHAT and CDR2 FQNNGV. Complete variable domain (other parts from reference TRBV11-2 and TRBJ2-7): EAGVAQSPRYKIIEKRQSVAFWCNPISGHATLYWYQQILGQGPKLLIQFQNNGVVDDSQLPKDRFSAERLKGVDSTLKIQPAKLEDSAVYLCASSYHLYEQYFGPGTRLTVT.

V and J are TRBV7-6 and TRBJ1-5; possibly TRBD1 for D (5 bases). This CDR3 contains 16 residues. Deletions cut 5 bases from V and 3 bases from J, with 17 bases between. Germline-derived CDR1 and CDR2 are SGHVS and FNYEAQ. CDR3 loop: CASSTEGRVLNQPQHF. The CDR3 nucleotides read TGTGCCAGCAGCACAGAGGGACGGGTCCTCAATCAGCCCCAGCATTTT.

The rearrangement joins TRBV7-2 to TRBJ2-5; 7 bases are shared with TRBD2. The CDR3 has 14 amino acids. J was trimmed by 5 bases and V by 4 bases; bases with no gene match: 7. Germline V lookup: CDR1 SGHTA, CDR2 FQGNSA. The CDR3 coding sequence is TGTGCCAGCAGCTCTGCGGGAGTCTTGGAGACCCAGTACTTC. Amino acids: CASSSAGVLETQYF.

V is TRBV6-5 and J is TRBJ1-6; no definite D call. Germline values: CDR1 MNHEY, CDR2 SVGAGI. Trimming shortened V by 8 bases and J by 13 bases, and 15 bases separated the two germline ends. The CDR3 loop spans 12 amino acids. The CDR3 protein is CASATPGRPLHF. CDR3 DNA sequence: TGTGCCAGCGCCACACCCGGTAGGCCCCTCCACTTT.

V and J are TRBV18 and TRBJ2-3, with a tentative D call TRBD2 (5 bases). The CDR3 contains 16 residues. Trimming cost V 0 bases and J 0 bases, with 10 bases left between them. CDR1 KGHSH and CDR2 LQKENI come from the germline V gene. In DNA, the CDR3 is TGTGCCAGCTCACCACCGGTGACGGGAAGCACAGATACGCAGTATTTT. Amino acid sequence: CASSPPVTGSTDTQYF.

This chain joins TRBV9 and TRBJ2-3; D gene uncertain. CDR1 SGDLS and CDR2 YYNGEE come from the germline V gene. The CDR3 is made up of 14 amino acids. Trimming pared 0 bases from V and 0 bases from J, leaving 5 bases between. The chain's CDR3 is CASSVGYSTDTQYF. The CDR3 bases are TGTGCCAGCAGCGTAGGTTACAGCACAGATACGCAGTATTTT.

This clone was detected only a few times. V is TRBV25-1 and J is TRBJ1-5; no clear D. The germline CDR1 and CDR2 sequences are MGHDK and SYGVNS. The CDR3 has 13 amino acids. V lost 1 base and J 11 bases, leaving 12 bases between the germline ends. The DNA of the CDR3 is TGTGCCAGCAGTGAATTCGGATACAACACCCAGCATTTT. Translating it yields CASSEFGYNTQHF.

The V and J genes are TRBV18 and TRBJ2-5; TRBD2 matches 9 bases. J lost 5 bases, V lost 0 bases, and 4 bases had no gene match. Germline loops: CDR1 KGHSH, CDR2 LQKENI. The CDR3 loop spans 15 amino acids. In nucleotides, the CDR3 is TGTGCCAGCTCACCACCTAGCGGGAGAGTTGAGACCCAGTACTTC. It translates to CASSPPSGRVETQYF. Drawing the rest from reference TRBV18 and TRBJ2-5, the complete variable domain is NAGVMQNPRHLVRRRGQEARLRCSPMKGHSHVYWYRQLPEEGLKFMVYLQKENIIDESGMPKERFSAEFPKEGPSILRIQQVVRGDSAAYFCASSPPSGRVETQYFGPGTRLLVL.

This sequence joins TRBV9 and TRBJ2-2; 9 bases map to TRBD1. The length of the CDR3 is 15 residues. The J segment lost 6 bases and the V segment lost 3 bases, leaving 6 bases of the junction unmatched. The V gene's germline CDR1 is SGDLS and CDR2 YYNGEE. DNA of the CDR3: TGTGCCAGCAGCGGCCTCGGGACAGGGCCCGGGGAGCTGTTTTTT. It codes for CASSGLGTGPGELFF. Based on the CDR3 plus reference TRBV9 and TRBJ2-2, the full variable domain is DSGVTQTPKHLITATGQRVTLRCSPRSGDLSVYWYQQSLDQGLQFLIQYYNGEERAKGNILERFSAQQFPDLHSELNLSSLELGDSALYFCASSGLGTGPGELFFGEGSRLTVL.

V is TRBV2 and J is TRBJ2-2; no clear D gene. Germline CDR1 is SNHLY and CDR2 is FYNNEI. Trimming pared 4 bases from V and 6 bases from J, leaving 15 bases between. The CDR3 spans 15 residues. CDR3 DNA sequence: TGTGCCAGCAGTGCGCCTGCAGCCCAGTCCGGGGAGCTGTTTTTT. It yields the protein CASSAPAAQSGELFF.

The chain couples TRBV10-1 to TRBJ2-7, with unresolved D. Trimming cost V 0 bases and J 8 bases, with 8 bases left between them. The CDR3 totals 12 residues. CDR1 and CDR2 (germline): WNHNN, SYGVQD (reference sequence). The CDR3 nucleotides are TGCGCCAGCAGTGAGTCTTGGACCAAGCAGTACTTC. It yields the protein CASSESWTKQYF.

The chain recombines TRBV6-1 with TRBJ2-7, with 9 bases that match TRBD2. CDR3 size: 16 residues. The germline V gene encodes CDR1 MNHNS and CDR2 SASEGT. The V segment lost 1 base and the J segment 6 bases; nucleotides outside the gene matches: 10. CDR3: CASSEVAGALLVEQYF. The CDR3 DNA follows: TGTGCCAGCAGTGAAGTAGCGGGGGCTCTCCTGGTCGAGCAGTACTTC.

The chain uses TRBV28 and TRBJ2-7; TRBD1 matches 12 bases. The germline V gene has CDR1 MDHEN and CDR2 SYDVKM. The junction had 5 bases not matched to a gene; V was cut back by 4 bases and J by 1 base. The CDR3 runs 16 residues. The CDR3 DNA reads TGTGCCAGCAGTTACGGGACAGGGGGCACGTCCTACGAGCAGTACTTC. It yields the protein CASSYGTGGTSYEQYF.

This chain connects TRBV7-2 to TRBJ2-5; TRBD1 might be the D (5 bases). The CDR3 contains 14 residues. V lost 5 bases, J lost 5 bases, and 15 bases lay in between. Germline V gene lookup returns CDR1 SGHTA and CDR2 FQGNSA. The DNA of the CDR3 is TGTGCCAGCAGCCCACAAGGGGTCGGGGAGACCCAGTACTTC. Protein sequence: CASSPQGVGETQYF.

The count of this clone is one. The rearrangement links TRBV7-3 to TRBJ1-3, with a possible D match to TRBD1 (5 bases). V lost 5 bases, J lost 0 bases, and 11 bases lay in between. The CDR3 is 15 residues long. The germline V gene encodes CDR1 SGHTA and CDR2 FQGTGA. CDR3 nucleotides: TGTGCCAGCAGCCCCGCCGGGGGCTCTGGAAACACCATATATTTT. Residues: CASSPAGGSGNTIYF.

This sequence joins TRBV29-1 and TRBJ1-4, with TRBD1 as a possible D gene (5 bases). V was cut by 6 bases and J by 8 bases, with 13 bases left in between. This CDR3 spans 12 amino acids. Germline V gives CDR1 SQVTM, CDR2 ANQGSEA. The CDR3 sequence: CSVGTPGEKLFF. The CDR3 DNA reads TGCAGCGTCGGGACCCCGGGGGAAAAACTGTTTTTT.

CDR3 region: CASSLGGLGEKLFF. In nucleotides, the CDR3 is TGTGCCAGCAGCTTAGGAGGTCTAGGTGAAAAACTGTTTTTT. The V gene is TRBV7-2, the J gene TRBJ1-4, with D hard to call. Trimming left V 1 base short and J 7 bases short, with 10 bases between. Germline V gives CDR1 SGHTA, CDR2 FQGNSA. The CDR3 is 14 amino acids.

The genes are TRBV7-6 and TRBJ2-1; 10 bases line up with TRBD1. Germline-derived CDR1 and CDR2 are SGHVS and FNYEAQ. The CDR3 contains 15 residues. Unmatched junction bases numbered 7, after V lost 5 bases and J lost 6 bases. The CDR3 here is CASSPGQGGSNEQFF. The CDR3 DNA reads TGTGCCAGCAGCCCAGGACAGGGGGGATCCAATGAGCAGTTCTTC.

This clone is a singleton in its sample. The rearrangement uses TRBV19 and TRBJ2-7; 7 nucleotides match TRBD1. The germline CDR1 and CDR2 sequences are LNHDA and SQIVND (reference sequence). CDR3 length equals 15 residues. With V trimmed by 3 bases and J by 3 bases, 8 bases remained unmatched. The CDR3 region has the DNA TGTGCCAGTAGTATCAGGCCGGGACAGAACTACGAGCAGTACTTC. Protein: CASSIRPGQNYEQYF.

This clone has only one observation. This chain uses TRBV7-2 with TRBJ2-5; 13 bases agree with TRBD2. V shed 4 bases, J shed 4 bases, and the junction held 6 bases outside the gene matches. Germline lookup yields CDR1 SGHTA and CDR2 FQGNSA. The length of the CDR3 is 16 residues. The CDR3 nucleotides are TGTGCCAGCAGCTCCACTAGCGGGAGGGGTGGAGAGACCCAGTACTTC. This sequence encodes CASSSTSGRGGETQYF.

The J gene is TRBJ2-1, the V gene TRBV6-1, with D unresolved. Trimming stripped 6 bases from V and 4 bases from J, with 7 bases between. CDR1 and CDR2 (germline): MNHNS, SASEGT. The CDR3 contains 12 residues. The CDR3, as DNA: TGTGCCAGCAGCAATATTTACAATGAGCAGTTCTTC. Translation gives CASSNIYNEQFF.

This chain connects TRBV30 to TRBJ2-6, with D perhaps TRBD1 or TRBD2 (5 bases each). Germline V gene sequence: CDR1 GTSNPN, CDR2 SVGIG (reference sequence). The V end lost 1 base, the J end lost 2 bases, and 6 bases lay between the germline ends. The CDR3 consists of 14 residues. Written as DNA, the CDR3 is TGTGCCTGGAGTGAGGGACCTGGGGCCAACGTCCTGACTTTC. Translation: CAWSEGPGANVLTF.

V gene TRBV4-3 combines with J gene TRBJ2-2, with D tentatively TRBD1 (6 bases). Germline-derived CDR1 and CDR2 are LGHNA and YSLEER. V lost 4 bases, J lost 7 bases, and 19 bases lay in between. The CDR3 runs 16 residues. Here the CDR3 reads CASSREPGTNGGELFF. The CDR3 DNA reads as TGCGCCAGCAGCCGGGAGCCCGGGACAAACGGCGGGGAGCTGTTTTTT.

The chain couples TRBV5-1 to TRBJ2-5, with D possibly being TRBD2 (6 bases). V lost 3 bases and J lost 4, with 16 bases in between. Germline CDR1 is SGHRS and CDR2 is YFSETQ. This CDR3 is 15 amino acids long. CDR3 in amino acids: CASSSGVRGPETQYF. DNA of the CDR3: TGCGCCAGCAGCTCGGGGGTTAGGGGCCCAGAGACCCAGTACTTC. The full variable domain, completed using reference TRBV5-1 and TRBJ2-5, is KAGVTQTPRYLIKTRGQQVTLSCSPISGHRSVSWYQQTPGQGLQFLFEYFSETQRNKGNFPGRFSGRQFSNSRSEMNVSTLELGDSALYLCASSSGVRGPETQYFGPGTRLLVL.

The chain links TRBV4-1 to TRBJ2-2; D remains unclear. The CDR3 contains 16 residues. V lost 2 bases, J lost 2 bases, and 12 bases lay in between. CDR1 is MGHRA, CDR2 YSYEKL, per germline. The CDR3 nucleotides are TGCGCCAGCAGCCAAAGCGTCGGTTTTAACACCGGGGAGCTGTTTTTT. Protein: CASSQSVGFNTGELFF.